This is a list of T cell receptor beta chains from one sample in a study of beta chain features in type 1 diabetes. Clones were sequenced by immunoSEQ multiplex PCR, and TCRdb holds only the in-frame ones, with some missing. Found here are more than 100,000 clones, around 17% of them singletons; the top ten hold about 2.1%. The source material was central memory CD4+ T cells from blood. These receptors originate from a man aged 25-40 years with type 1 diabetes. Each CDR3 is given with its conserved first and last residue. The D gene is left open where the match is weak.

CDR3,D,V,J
CASSLMGVQETQYF,.,TRBV9,TRBJ2-5
CASADHWKETQYF,.,TRBV5-1,TRBJ2-5
CASSLQGGQETQYF,TRBD1,TRBV5-1,TRBJ2-5
CASSKGADTEAFF,.,TRBV7-2,TRBJ1-1
CSVERRTSYNEQFF,.,TRBV29-1,TRBJ2-1
CASSRDRGYEQYF,TRBD1,TRBV4-1,TRBJ2-7
CASGLGEYGYTF,.,TRBV7-2,TRBJ1-2
CASSGSTAETQYF,.,TRBV6-5,TRBJ2-5
CASSPITRDAGGYF,.,TRBV2,TRBJ2-4
CSVAGLAGGEQFF,TRBD2,TRBV29-1,TRBJ2-1
CATLRQEGGSGYTF,.,TRBV6-5,TRBJ1-2
CASSLDRVHNEQFF,.,TRBV5-1,TRBJ2-1